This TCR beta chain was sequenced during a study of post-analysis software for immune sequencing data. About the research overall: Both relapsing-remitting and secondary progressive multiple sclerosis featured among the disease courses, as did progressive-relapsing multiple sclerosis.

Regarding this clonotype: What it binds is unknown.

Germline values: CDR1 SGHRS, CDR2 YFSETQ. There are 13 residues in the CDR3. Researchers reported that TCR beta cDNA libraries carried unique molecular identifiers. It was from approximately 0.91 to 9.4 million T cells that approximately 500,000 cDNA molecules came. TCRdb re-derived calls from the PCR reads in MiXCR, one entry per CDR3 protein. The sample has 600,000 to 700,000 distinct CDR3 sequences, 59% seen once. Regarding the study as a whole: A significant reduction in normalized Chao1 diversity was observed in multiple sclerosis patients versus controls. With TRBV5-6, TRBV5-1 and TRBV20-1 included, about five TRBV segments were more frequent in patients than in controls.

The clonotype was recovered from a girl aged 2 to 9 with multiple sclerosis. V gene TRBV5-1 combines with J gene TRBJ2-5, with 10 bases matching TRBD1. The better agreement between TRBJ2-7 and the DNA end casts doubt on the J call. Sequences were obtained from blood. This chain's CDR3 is CASSYGTGDEQYF. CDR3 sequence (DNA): TGCGCCAGCAGTTATGGGACAGGGGACGAGCAGTACTTC.